One and the same sample provided the 2 T cell receptor beta chains below, sequenced in a study of cytomegalovirus exposure and HLA in healthy donors. This PCR relied on a set of 60 Vbeta primers and 13 Jbeta primers. Generated by immunoSEQ multiplex PCR, the TCRdb table keeps only in-frame clones and is missing some. This table holds 110,000 or so clones, around 75% found once. The sequenced sample consisted of PBMCs. The receptors shown here come from a man aged 30 to 45 in good health and CMV-seronegative.

V is TRBV10-1 and J is TRBJ2-2; D may be TRBD1 (6 bases). The V gene lost 5 bases and the J gene lost 6 bases, with 13 bases spanning the gap. The CDR3 contains 14 residues. Germline V gene sequence: CDR1 WNHNN, CDR2 SYGVQD (reference sequence). CDR3 nucleotides: TGCGCCAGCAGTCTTTCAGGGGCCGCCGGGGAGCTGTTTTTT. Protein product: CASSLSGAAGELFF.

The chain links TRBV4-1 to TRBJ1-1, with D perhaps TRBD1 (6 bases). There are 18 residues in the CDR3. V was clipped by 4 bases and J by 0 bases, with 21 bases between them. Germline CDR1 and CDR2: MGHRA and YSYEKL. CDR3 region: CASSPRGGALPVNTEAFF. The CDR3 coding sequence is TGCGCCAGCAGCCCCAGAGGGGGGGCGCTCCCGGTGAACACTGAAGCTTTCTTT.